This T cell receptor (beta chain) was recorded in a study of blood T cell repertoires in COVID-19. On the study more broadly: Sites across the United States, Italy and Spain contributed samples from acute and convalescent COVID-19. T cells, B-cell-depleted T cells, or PBMCs provided the cDNA or gDNA that served as material.

Authors' processing steps: Counts of nucleated cells, estimated from reference gene primer amplification, were obtained. Some clones are missing from TCRdb's copy, which holds only in-frame ones; the method was immunoSEQ multiplex PCR. That table is the source of V, J and clone size, and D and trimming were worked out from the DNA. The repertoire holds around 110,000 clones, about four fifths seen once, with roughly 4.3% in the top ten. Trimming removed 6 bases from V and 2 bases from J, with 11 bases in between. Germline CDR1 reads ENHRY; CDR2 reads SYGVKD. This CDR3 contains 13 residues. The gene calls are TRBV10-3 and TRBJ2-7, with D possibly being TRBD1 (6 bases). The clonotype comes from a human donor in a cohort sampled during active COVID-19. Sequenced material: peripheral blood. The CDR3 DNA is TGTGCCATCAGCCAGGGGAAGGCCTACGAGCAGTACTTC. Protein: CAISQGKAYEQYF.